This TCR beta chain was sequenced in a study of technical replicates of blood from several donors. Assay used: immunoSEQ multiplex PCR; TCRdb lists only in-frame clones, some missing. The table shows some 80,000 clones, with about 91% occurring only once. The CDR3 loop spans 14 amino acids. The junction had 6 bases not matched to a gene; V was cut back by 2 bases and J by 3 bases. Germline V lookup: CDR1 GTSNPN, CDR2 SVGIG (reference sequence). This clonotype was sampled from a human donor in good health. This sequence joins TRBV30 and TRBJ2-7; 8 bases agree with TRBD1. The sequencing sample was made of T cells isolated from PBMCs. CDR3 protein: CAWSLGTGNYEQYF. Written as DNA, the CDR3 is TGTGCCTGGAGTCTCGGGACAGGCAACTACGAGCAGTACTTC.